These 26 T cell receptor beta chains came from one sample sequenced in a study of OX40 agonist ivuxolimab in advanced cancers. Method: immunoSEQ multiplex PCR; TCRdb's copy keeps in-frame clones and lacks some. The sample holds 55,000 to 85,000 clones, 86% seen once. The specimen was CD4+ or CD8+ T cells sorted from blood, collected in a trial of the OX40 agonist ivuxolimab. Receptor source: an adult with an advanced solid tumor such as melanoma, head and neck, liver or kidney cancer.

The V and J genes are TRBV7-9 and TRBJ2-5; the D call may be TRBD1 or TRBD2 (7 bases each). This CDR3 contains 15 residues. The V and J ends lost 3 bases and 7 bases respectively, with 18 bases between them. Germline assignment: CDR1 SEHNR and CDR2 FQNEAQ (reference sequence). The chain's CDR3 is CASSFSQGGAGTQYF. CDR3 nucleotide sequence: TGTGCCAGCAGCTTCTCCCAGGGGGGGGCGGGGACCCAGTACTTC.

The J gene is TRBJ2-3, the V gene TRBV9; D unclear. Germline assignment: CDR1 SGDLS and CDR2 YYNGEE. The CDR3 is 14 residues long. Trimming stripped 0 bases from V and 2 bases from J, with 7 bases between. The chain's CDR3 is CASSVEVLTDTQYF. CDR3 in DNA: TGTGCCAGCAGCGTAGAGGTCCTCACAGATACGCAGTATTTT.

The chain joins TRBV7-8 to TRBJ1-1, with TRBD1 as a possible D gene (5 bases). Trimming removed 6 bases at V and 8 bases at J, with 19 bases between. The V gene's germline CDR1 is SGHVS and CDR2 FQNEAQ. This CDR3 has 14 residues. The CDR3 DNA follows: TGTGCCAGCAGTTTGGGGCTAGTGGGGTTAGAAGCTTTCTTT. This codes for CASSLGLVGLEAFF.

This chain links TRBV7-9 with TRBJ2-1, with D unclear. This CDR3 comprises 14 residues. CDR1 is SEHNR and CDR2 is FQNEAQ in the germline V gene (reference sequence). V lost 0 bases, J lost 6 bases, and 9 bases lay in between. The DNA for the CDR3 is TGTGCCAGCAGCTTAGCGCTAGGTTTCAATGAGCAGTTCTTC. Protein: CASSLALGFNEQFF. Looking up the rest from reference TRBV7-9 and TRBJ2-1 gives the full variable domain: DTGVSQNPRHKITKRGQNVTFRCDPISEHNRLYWYRQTLGQGPEFLTYFQNEAQLEKSRLLSDRFSAERPKGSFSTLEIQRTEQGDSAMYLCASSLALGFNEQFFGPGTRLTVL.

Comment on this clone: Distinct nucleotide sequences in the sample also encode this CDR3. This rearrangement joins TRBV7-7 to TRBJ2-2; D unresolved. Per germline, CDR1 SSHAT and CDR2 FNYEAQ (reference sequence). Trimming cost V 2 bases and J 1 base, with 5 bases left between them. The CDR3 consists of 14 residues. CDR3 coding DNA: TGTGCCAGCAGCTTAAGGGAGAACACCGGGGAGCTGTTTTTT. This sequence encodes CASSLRENTGELFF. The entire variable domain, with the rest obtained from reference TRBV7-7 and TRBJ2-2, is as follows: GAGVSQSPRYKVTKRGQDVTLRCDPISSHATLYWYQQALGQGPEFLTYFNYEAQPDKSGLPSDRFSAERPEGSISTLTIQRTEQRDSAMYRCASSLRENTGELFFGEGSRLTVL.

V gene TRBV2 combines with J gene TRBJ1-5; D unresolved. The V and J ends lost 4 bases and 4 bases respectively, with 11 bases between them. Germline V CDR1 and CDR2: SNHLY, FYNNEI. CDR3 length: 14 amino acids. This CDR3 reads CASSVEPPNQPQHF. The DNA for the CDR3 is TGTGCCAGCAGTGTGGAACCGCCAAATCAGCCCCAGCATTTT.

This clone has just a few counts. This chain uses TRBV2 with TRBJ1-2; 8 positions agree with TRBD1. The CDR3 has 15 residues. The J segment lost 7 bases and the V segment lost 3 bases, leaving 10 bases of the junction unmatched. CDR1 is SNHLY, CDR2 FYNNEI, per germline. In DNA, the CDR3 is TGTGCCAGCAGTGAGGGAAGGGGACAGGCGGGTGGCTACACCTTC. Protein: CASSEGRGQAGGYTF.

The chain uses TRBV5-1 and TRBJ2-1; TRBD1 aligns across 10 bases. The CDR3 runs to 16 residues. V trimming: 4 bases; J trimming: 0 bases; junction bases outside the gene matches: 4. Germline CDR1 is SGHRS and CDR2 is YFSETQ. The CDR3 sequence is CASSRGQGVSYNEQFF. CDR3 nucleotide sequence: TGCGCCAGCAGCCGAGGACAGGGGGTCTCCTACAATGAGCAGTTCTTC.

This clone has more than one count but fewer than ten. The V and J genes are TRBV9 and TRBJ1-2; possible D gene TRBD1, 5 bases. The CDR3 is made up of 16 amino acids. CDR1 and CDR2 from the germline V gene are SGDLS and YYNGEE. V was clipped by 4 bases and J by 5 bases, with 21 bases between them. This CDR3 is CASSTTGAGGAYGYTF. The CDR3 DNA follows: TGTGCCAGCAGCACAACCGGGGCAGGTGGGGCATATGGCTACACCTTC.

The chain's CDR3 is CASRETSGDSHEQYF. The CDR3 coding sequence is TGTGCCAGCAGAGAAACTAGCGGGGATTCTCACGAGCAGTACTTC. The chain recombines TRBV6-1 with TRBJ2-7, with TRBD2 matching over 10 bases. The CDR3 is made up of 15 amino acids. The J segment lost 5 bases and the V segment lost 6 bases, leaving 10 bases of the junction unmatched. Germline V gives CDR1 MNHNS, CDR2 SASEGT.

This clone was counted once. V and J are TRBV29-1 and TRBJ1-6; TRBD1 matches 7 bases. From germline, CDR1 is SQVTM and CDR2 ANQGSEA. V shed 0 bases and J 0 bases; nucleotides not matched to a gene: 8. The CDR3 covers 18 residues. DNA for the CDR3: TGCAGCGTTGAAGATCTCAGGGGGTCGAGCTCCTATAATTCACCCCTCCACTTT. Translating it yields CSVEDLRGSSSYNSPLHF.

The gene calls are TRBV5-1 and TRBJ2-1; TRBD2 agrees at 11 bases. The J segment lost 3 bases and the V segment lost 4 bases, leaving 6 bases of the junction unmatched. The CDR3 loop spans 16 amino acids. In germline, CDR1 is SGHRS, CDR2 YFSETQ. CDR3 protein: CASSQLAGGLYNEQFF. The DNA for the CDR3 is TGCGCCAGCAGCCAGCTAGCGGGGGGCCTCTACAATGAGCAGTTCTTC.

V gene TRBV6-4 combines with J gene TRBJ1-2; 7 bases line up with TRBD1. Trimming cost V 4 bases and J 8 bases; bases outside gene matches: 13. The CDR3 runs 15 residues. CDR1 is MRHNA, CDR2 SNTAGT, per germline. The CDR3 bases are TGTGCCAGCAGTGCCTCGTTAGGGGGCTCTAGGGGCTACACCTTC. Amino acids: CASSASLGGSRGYTF.

This clone was counted only a few times. This chain connects TRBV6-6 to TRBJ2-3; the D gene is possibly TRBD1 (6 bases). Germline V gives CDR1 MNHNY, CDR2 SVGAGI (reference sequence). The CDR3 runs to 14 residues. Trimming took off 5 bases at V and 2 bases at J, with 11 bases between the two ends. CDR3 sequence reads: CASSQGQPTDTQYF. The CDR3, as DNA: TGTGCCAGCAGTCAAGGACAGCCCACAGATACGCAGTATTTT.

In the case of this clone: One end of the junction does not line up with germline, which may come from a read error. The genes are TRBV7-7 and TRBJ2-1; 10 positions match TRBD2. Germline CDR1 reads SSHAT; CDR2 reads FNYEAQ (reference sequence). The CDR3 loop spans 14 amino acids. For the CDR3, the DNA is TGTGCTAGCAGCTTAGCCCGGACTAGCGGTGAGCAGTTCTTC. Translation gives CASSLARTSGEQFF.

The rearrangement joins TRBV6-1 to TRBJ1-5; D gene uncertain. Per the germline V gene, CDR1 is MNHNS and CDR2 is SASEGT. With 5 bases removed from V and 5 bases from J, the gap between germline ends came to 10 bases. CDR3 size: 13 residues. The CDR3 DNA sequence: TGTGCCAGCAGTCCCTCGTATGATCAGCCCCAGCATTTT. Translating it yields CASSPSYDQPQHF.

This chain links TRBV9 with TRBJ2-3, with a possible D match to TRBD1 (5 bases). Trimming shortened V by 0 bases and J by 3 bases, and 8 bases separated the two germline ends. CDR1 and CDR2 (germline): SGDLS, YYNGEE. This CDR3 has 14 amino acids. CDR3 nucleotides: TGTGCCAGCAGCGTAGTGTCAGGGACAGATACGCAGTATTTT. Its protein product is CASSVVSGTDTQYF.

The chain is built from TRBV9 and TRBJ1-4; TRBD1 is a possible D gene (5 bases). In germline, CDR1 is SGDLS, CDR2 YYNGEE. This CDR3 comprises 16 residues. Trimming took 6 bases from V and 4 from J, leaving 19 bases between them. In nucleotides, the CDR3 is TGTGCCAGCATCCGATCCACAGGCGAAAATAATGAAAAACTGTTTTTT. Amino acid sequence: CASIRSTGENNEKLFF.

The J gene is TRBJ1-3, the V gene TRBV10-3; possible D gene TRBD1, 6 bases. Germline V lookup: CDR1 ENHRY, CDR2 SYGVKD. The CDR3 has 16 residues. The ends were cut back, 9 bases at V and 0 bases at J, with 18 bases in the middle. The DNA of the CDR3 is TGTGCCATATCCACAGGGCTTACTATCTCTGGAAACACCATATATTTT. Translation gives CAISTGLTISGNTIYF.

The V call is TRBV18, the J call TRBJ1-6; TRBD1 matches 8 bases. V dropped 5 bases and J dropped 11; count of bases not matched to a gene: 14. The CDR3 runs to 16 residues. Per germline, CDR1 KGHSH and CDR2 LQKENI. The CDR3 reads CASSTQSDRARAPLHF. The DNA of the CDR3 is TGTGCCAGCTCAACACAATCGGACAGGGCGCGGGCACCCCTCCACTTT. Complete variable domain (other parts from reference TRBV18 and TRBJ1-6): NAGVMQNPRHLVRRRGQEARLRCSPMKGHSHVYWYRQLPEEGLKFMVYLQKENIIDESGMPKERFSAEFPKEGPSILRIQQVVRGDSAAYFCASSTQSDRARAPLHFGNGTRLTVT.

The J gene is TRBJ2-2, the V gene TRBV11-2; D not certain. The CDR3 totals 14 residues. V dropped 3 bases and J dropped 5 bases, with 10 bases sitting between them. The germline CDR1 and CDR2 sequences are SGHAT and FQNNGV. The CDR3 is CASSLLLLTGELFF. Here the CDR3 DNA reads TGTGCCAGCAGCTTGCTTCTCCTAACCGGGGAGCTGTTTTTT.

The V and J genes are TRBV19 and TRBJ1-3, with 8 bases fitting TRBD1. After removal of 7 bases from V and 7 bases from J, the junction contained 6 bases not matched to a gene. This CDR3 spans 13 amino acids. CDR1 is LNHDA and CDR2 is SQIVND in the germline V gene (reference sequence). CDR3 DNA sequence: TGTGCCAGTACTGGGGACAGGCGGAACACCATATATTTT. It codes for CASTGDRRNTIYF. The variable domain in full, completed from reference TRBV19 and TRBJ1-3, reads DGGITQSPKYLFRKEGQNVTLSCEQNLNHDAMYWYRQDPGQGLRLIYYSQIVNDFQKGDIAEGYSVSREKKESFPLTVTSAQKNPTAFYLCASTGDRRNTIYFGEGSWLTVV.

The chain recombines TRBV7-3 with TRBJ2-1; the D gene is possibly TRBD2 (7 bases). CDR3 length: 15 amino acids. V was clipped by 1 base and J by 8 bases, with 15 bases between them. CDR1 and CDR2 (germline): SGHTA, FQGTGA. Here the CDR3 DNA reads TGTGCCAGCAGCTTAAACGGGGGGCCCTTGTATGAGCAGTTCTTC. Its translation: CASSLNGGPLYEQFF.

The chain joins TRBV4-1 to TRBJ2-7; D remains ambiguous. Germline-derived CDR1 and CDR2 are MGHRA and YSYEKL. CDR3 length: 13 residues. V dropped 8 bases and J dropped 5 bases, with 16 bases sitting between them. CDR3 sequence: CASYSRIFNEQYF. CDR3 in DNA: TGCGCCAGCTACAGCCGAATTTTCAACGAGCAGTACTTC.

This clone was detected many times. The CDR3 loop is CASMRQEGDTEAFF. The DNA of the CDR3 is TGTGCCAGTATGAGGCAGGAAGGGGACACTGAAGCTTTCTTT. V gene TRBV19 combines with J gene TRBJ1-1; D is possibly TRBD1 (5 bases). The ends were cut back, 7 bases at V and 3 bases at J, with 15 bases in the middle. Germline CDR1 LNHDA, CDR2 SQIVND (reference sequence). The CDR3 has 14 residues. Full variable domain (outside the CDR3, taken from reference TRBV19 and TRBJ1-1): DGGITQSPKYLFRKEGQNVTLSCEQNLNHDAMYWYRQDPGQGLRLIYYSQIVNDFQKGDIAEGYSVSREKKESFPLTVTSAQKNPTAFYLCASMRQEGDTEAFFGQGTRLTVV.

The V call is TRBV18, the J call TRBJ2-1, with 7 nucleotides matching TRBD1. The germline gives CDR1 KGHSH, CDR2 LQKENI. Trimming removed 5 bases from V and 5 bases from J; junction bases left unmatched: 9. The CDR3 sequence is 15 residues long. Written as DNA, the CDR3 is TGTGCCAGCTCAGAAACGGGACAGACAAACAATGAGCAGTTCTTC. Its translation is CASSETGQTNNEQFF.